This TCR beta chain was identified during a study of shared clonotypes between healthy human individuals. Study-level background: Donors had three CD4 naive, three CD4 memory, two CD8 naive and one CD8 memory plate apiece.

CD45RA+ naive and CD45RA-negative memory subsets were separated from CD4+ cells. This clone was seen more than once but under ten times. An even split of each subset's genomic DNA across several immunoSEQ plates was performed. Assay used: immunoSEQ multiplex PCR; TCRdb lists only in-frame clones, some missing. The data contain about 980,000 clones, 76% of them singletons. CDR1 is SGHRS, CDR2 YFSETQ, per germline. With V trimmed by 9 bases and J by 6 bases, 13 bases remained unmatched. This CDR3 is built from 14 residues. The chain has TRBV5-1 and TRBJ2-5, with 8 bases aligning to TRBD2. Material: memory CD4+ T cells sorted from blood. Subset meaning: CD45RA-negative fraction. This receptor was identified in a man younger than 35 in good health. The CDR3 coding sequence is TGCGCCACCCGAATCGGGGGGGGCTCCCAGACCCAGTACTTC. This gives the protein CATRIGGGSQTQYF. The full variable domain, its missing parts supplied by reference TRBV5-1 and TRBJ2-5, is KAGVTQTPRYLIKTRGQQVTLSCSPISGHRSVSWYQQTPGQGLQFLFEYFSETQRNKGNFPGRFSGRQFSNSRSEMNVSTLELGDSALYLCATRIGGGSQTQYFGPGTRLLVL.